A selection of T cell receptor beta chains follows, all from one sample in a study. A single record per CDR3 protein comes from TCRdb applying MiXCR to the 5' RACE reads. The top ten clones hold 2% to 2.5% of a sample with over 55,000 distinct CDR3 sequences, around 30% of them seen once. Sequencing was performed on tumor-infiltrating naive CD4+ T cells sorted from the breast tumor. The source of these receptors is a female donor with breast cancer. Each CDR3 is given with its conserved first and last residue. A D gene is named only where the DNA matches it firmly. A clone size is listed for some rows: how often the clone was seen (once, few, many), or a class if it is expanded.

v_call	j_call	d_call	clone_size	cdr3_aa	cdr3_nt
TRBV28	TRBJ1-2	-	many	CASSFGSARGYTF	TGTGCCAGCAGTTTTGGGAGCGCGCGAGGCTACACCTTC
TRBV21-1	TRBJ2-3	-	few	CASSSWTRFADTQYF	TGTGCCAGCAGCTCCTGGACTAGATTCGCAGATACGCAGTATTTT
TRBV5-1	TRBJ2-3	-	-	CASSQQSTDTQYF	TGCGCCAGCAGCCAGCAAAGCACAGATACGCAGTATTTT
TRBV25-1	TRBJ2-7	-	-	CASSASGNIYEQYF	TGTGCCAGCAGTGCTTCAGGAAATATCTACGAGCAGTACTTC
TRBV7-2	TRBJ2-7	-	-	CASSERILQYEQYF	TGTGCCAGCAGCGAGCGGATCCTACAATACGAGCAGTACTTC
TRBV24-1	TRBJ2-1	TRBD2	few	CATSTSGGVAGGSSYNEQFF	TGTGCCACCAGCACCAGCGGTGGGGTAGCGGGCGGAAGCTCCTACAATGAGCAGTTCTTC
TRBV5-1	TRBJ2-1	-	-	CASSLTAGGVSYNEQFF	TGCGCCAGCAGCTTGACGGCGGGCGGGGTCTCCTACAATGAGCAGTTCTTC
TRBV7-2	TRBJ2-7	TRBD1	-	CASSVPGTVNEQDF	TGTGCCAGCAGCGTACCCGGGACAGTCAACGAGCAGGACTTC
TRBV2	TRBJ2-3	TRBD1	few	CASSPGQGNTDTQYF	TGTGCCAGCAGCCCCGGACAGGGGAACACAGATACGCAGTATTTT
TRBV20-1	TRBJ2-1	TRBD2	-	CSARELEGLAGANEQFF	TGCAGTGCTAGAGAACTAGAGGGACTAGCGGGAGCCAATGAGCAGTTCTTC
TRBV20-1	TRBJ2-1	-	many	CSAPPRGTAYNEQFF	TGCAGTGCTCCCCCTCGGGGGACTGCCTACAATGAGCAGTTCTTC
TRBV11-1	TRBJ2-3	-	few	CASSRRPARTTSTDTQYF	TGTGCCAGCAGCCGCCGACCGGCCCGTACAACTAGCACAGATACGCAGTATTTT
TRBV4-1	TRBJ2-7	TRBD1	many	CASSRGQANYEQYF	TGCGCCAGCAGCCGAGGACAGGCAAACTACGAGCAGTACTTC
TRBV6-2/TRBV6-3	TRBJ2-7	-	once	CASSYTGNVYEQYF	TGTGCCAGCAGTTACACTGGTAACGTCTACGAGCAGTACTTC
TRBV20-1	TRBJ2-3	TRBD2	few	CSAPRAGAGTDTQYF	TGCAGTGCTCCACGCGCGGGAGCTGGCACAGATACGCAGTATTTT
TRBV7-2	TRBJ1-2	-	many	CASSQIQLRDNYGYTF	TGTGCCAGCAGCCAAATTCAACTTAGGGACAACTATGGCTACACCTTC
TRBV20-1	TRBJ2-7	TRBD1	few	CSARPGQGVIIEQYF	TGCAGTGCTAGGCCCGGACAGGGGGTCATTATCGAGCAGTACTTC
TRBV28	TRBJ2-5	-	few	CASSLGVETQYF	TGTGCCAGCAGTTTGGGGGTGGAGACCCAGTACTTC
TRBV7-3	TRBJ1-1	-	few	CASSKGRGEAFF	TGTGCCAGCAGCAAAGGCAGGGGTGAAGCTTTCTTT
TRBV5-1	TRBJ1-2	TRBD1	-	CASTGASGYGYTF	TGCGCTTCTACAGGGGCCAGTGGCTATGGCTACACCTTC
TRBV7-2	TRBJ2-6	-	-	CASSPVTGNSGANVLTF	TGTGCCAGCAGCCCCGTGACGGGAAACTCTGGGGCCAACGTCCTGACTTTC
TRBV20-1	TRBJ2-7	TRBD2	few	CSARGTLAGVDEQYF	TGCAGTGCTAGAGGGACTCTAGCGGGGGTCGACGAGCAGTACTTC
TRBV19	TRBJ2-7	-	many	CASSSGQVSYEQYF	TGTGCCAGTAGTAGCGGGCAGGTCTCCTACGAGCAGTACTTC
TRBV5-1	TRBJ2-3	-	many	CASSLEGRTSTDTQYF	TGCGCCAGCAGCTTAGAAGGACGGACTAGCACAGATACGCAGTATTTT
TRBV5-1	TRBJ2-3	TRBD1	-	CASSFYRGADPDTQYF	TGCGCCAGCAGCTTCTACAGGGGGGCGGACCCAGATACGCAGTATTTT
TRBV12-3/TRBV12-4	TRBJ1-1	-	few	CASSPDWKDYTEAFF	TGTGCCAGCAGCCCAGATTGGAAGGATTACACTGAAGCTTTCTTT
TRBV15	TRBJ1-2	-	-	CATSRDLGNSGYTF	TGTGCCACCAGCAGAGATCTGGGGAACTCTGGCTACACCTTC
TRBV7-2	TRBJ2-1	-	medium-sized	CASSLASGVHYNEQFF	TGTGCCAGCAGCTTAGCGTCCGGAGTTCACTACAATGAGCAGTTCTTC
TRBV12-3/TRBV12-4	TRBJ1-2	-	-	CASSPPGEVGGYTF	TGTGCCAGCAGTCCGCCCGGCGAGGTGGGCGGCTACACCTTC
TRBV10-3	TRBJ2-1	-	few	CAISEVQPGYNEQFF	TGTGCCATCAGTGAGGTACAGCCAGGCTACAATGAGCAGTTCTTC